These 12 T cell receptor beta chains share one sample of origin, sequenced in a study of shared clonotypes between healthy human individuals. Profiling relied on immunoSEQ multiplex PCR, and the TCRdb table lists in-frame clones only, not all of them. There are about a million clones in the sample; about 72% occur only once, and roughly 0.82% lies in the top ten. Specimen: memory CD4+ T cells from PBMCs. The subset here: CD45RA-negative fraction. Every receptor here comes from a man younger than 35 in good health. Some clones in this sample may be carry-over from other donors' samples.

The chain uses TRBV4-1 and TRBJ2-1; TRBD2 is a possible D gene (6 bases). Germline V gene sequence: CDR1 MGHRA, CDR2 YSYEKL. Trimming shortened V by 4 bases and J by 9 bases, and 19 bases separated the two germline ends. The CDR3 sequence is 15 residues long. DNA of the CDR3: TGCGCCAGCAGCCGGCCCGGGGGTAGCGTGGGTGAGCAGTTCTTC. It yields the protein CASSRPGGSVGEQFF.

There are a few counts of this clone. The CDR3 is CASSRERGTRAPQHF. CDR3 coding DNA: TGTGCCAGCAGCCGAGAGAGGGGCACGAGGGCGCCCCAGCATTTT. V is TRBV11-2 and J is TRBJ1-5, with D possibly matching TRBD1 (5 bases). The CDR3 has 15 amino acids. Between the trimmed V and J ends, which lost 5 bases and 9 bases, there was a span of 20 bases. Germline lookup yields CDR1 SGHAT and CDR2 FQNNGV.

The rearrangement links TRBV6-6 to TRBJ1-6; D gene uncertain. In germline, CDR1 is MNHNY, CDR2 SVGAGI (reference sequence). The CDR3 is 14 residues long. Trimming shortened V by 5 bases and J by 4 bases, and 9 bases separated the two germline ends. The CDR3 DNA follows: TGTGCCAGCAGTCCGACACCTTATAATTCACCCCTCCACTTT. Encoded protein: CASSPTPYNSPLHF.

The gene calls are TRBV7-9 and TRBJ2-7, with 9 bases that match TRBD1. The CDR3 has 14 amino acids. The trim removed 7 bases at V and 2 bases at J, leaving 6 bases unmatched. CDR1 and CDR2 (germline): SEHNR, FQNEAQ (reference sequence). The CDR3, as DNA: TGTGCCAGCACGCCGGGACAGGGAACCTACGAGCAGTACTTC. Translated, it gives CASTPGQGTYEQYF.

This chain uses TRBV2 with TRBJ2-7; TRBD2 matches 7 bases. The CDR3 is 13 amino acids. The germline gives CDR1 SNHLY, CDR2 FYNNEI. The J segment lost 0 bases and the V segment lost 6 bases, leaving 2 bases of the junction unmatched. CDR3 in DNA: TGTGCCAGCAGGCGGGAGCCCTCCTACGAGCAGTACTTC. Translated: CASRREPSYEQYF.

V usage is TRBV2 and J usage is TRBJ2-1; 7 bases are a match to TRBD1. V lost 6 bases and J lost 8; bases outside the gene matches: 13. The CDR3 consists of 15 residues. CDR1 and CDR2 (germline): SNHLY, FYNNEI. CDR3 residues: CASRTGTPKADEQFF. CDR3 coding DNA: TGTGCCAGCAGGACAGGGACCCCCAAGGCCGATGAGCAGTTCTTC.

The chain couples TRBV5-1 to TRBJ1-2, with D tentatively TRBD1 (5 bases). The length of the CDR3 is 15 residues. V was pared by 4 bases and J by 5 bases, with 18 bases between. Germline lookup yields CDR1 SGHRS and CDR2 YFSETQ. CDR3 in amino acids: CASSPLGVLGYGYTF. In nucleotides, the CDR3 is TGCGCCAGCAGCCCATTGGGGGTATTGGGGTATGGCTACACCTTC.

The V gene is TRBV4-2, the J gene TRBJ2-7, with 10 bases matching TRBD1. The CDR3 is 16 residues long. V lost 3 bases to trimming and J lost 7 bases; unmatched junction nucleotides: 12. Per the germline V gene, CDR1 is LGHNA and CDR2 is YNFKEQ. In DNA, the CDR3 is TGTGCCAGCAGCCAGAGAACCGGGACAGGGGCAGGGGAGCAGTACTTC. This codes for CASSQRTGTGAGEQYF.

The V gene is TRBV7-3, the J gene TRBJ2-1; 12 bases fit TRBD2. Germline-derived CDR1 and CDR2 are SGHTA and FQGTGA. The CDR3 is made up of 16 amino acids. V gave up 5 bases and J gave up 8 bases; unmatched junction bases: 10. CDR3 DNA: TGTGCCAGCAGCCTCGGACTAGCGGGAATGCTTGATGAGCAGTTCTTC. This encodes CASSLGLAGMLDEQFF.

This clone was seen only a few times. The chain uses TRBV27 and TRBJ1-1; 9 positions match TRBD1. The CDR3 has 16 residues. The germline gives CDR1 MNHEY, CDR2 SMNVEV (reference sequence). Losses at the gene ends were 3 bases for V and 5 bases for J; bases not matched to a gene: 10. CDR3 nucleotides: TGTGCCAGCAGTTTGAGATTCGGACAGGGGAGGACTGAAGCTTTCTTT. Translating gives CASSLRFGQGRTEAFF.

The rearrangement links TRBV9 to TRBJ2-3, with TRBD2 matching 9 bases. There are 17 residues in the CDR3. The germline V gene encodes CDR1 SGDLS and CDR2 YYNGEE. The V segment lost 0 bases and the J segment 6 bases; nucleotides outside the gene matches: 11. The CDR3 sequence is CASSVAPAGGSWDTQYF. The CDR3 DNA sequence: TGTGCCAGCAGCGTAGCTCCGGCGGGAGGGTCGTGGGATACGCAGTATTTT.

CDR3 amino acids: CASSLDRYEAFF. The DNA of the CDR3 is TGTGCCAGCAGCTTGGACCGTTATGAAGCTTTCTTT. This chain uses TRBV11-2 with TRBJ1-1; D ambiguous. Germline CDR1 reads SGHAT; CDR2 reads FQNNGV. Trimming removed 3 bases at V and 7 bases at J, with 9 bases between. The CDR3 length is 12 residues.